This T cell receptor beta chain was identified in a study of early stage breast cancer tumors (dated by TCRdb to 2016 to 2017). As for the study more broadly: Of the approximately 15 invasive breast tumors, approximately 11 were found to be estrogen receptor-positive, progesterone receptor-positive and HER2-negative. Most of the 12 ER+/PR+/HER2- tumors were invasive ductal carcinomas, while the other four were invasive lobular carcinomas. On average, each sample had 9.5 to 10-fold read coverage. Across all samples, 2,500,000 or so templates representing approximately 1.2 million unique clonotypes were detected. The paper's findings and limits, for the study overall: Chain pairing and functional markers such as CD4, CD8 and FOXP3 were not captured by bulk genomic DNA sequencing of unsorted cells. Enriched TCRB sequences shared across patients were found to be mostly commonly generated sequences that were unlikely to play an important role in the tumor microenvironment. About 2.5-fold higher T cell density and higher clonality were observed in tumors than in adjacent normal breast tissue. Repertoires from blood and normal breast were more alike than repertoires from blood and tumor, and in about 90% of the 16 patients, comparing each tissue with blood separated tumor from normal. Because the cohort was small, a breakdown by tumor subtype could not be done.

CDR1 and CDR2 are drawn from the germline V gene (reference sequence): LNHDA, SQIVND. Its CDR3 holds 17 amino acids, cysteine through phenylalanine. The CDR3 DNA has 51 bases and is translated from base 1. V lost 4 bases and J lost 0 bases, and the count of bases not matched to a germline gene is 6. The study profiled bulk TCR beta-chain repertoires in matched peripheral blood, tumor and adjacent normal breast tissue taken from around 15 patients with early-stage breast cancer. Before surgery, whole blood (roughly 4.5-10 mL) was collected into EDTA tubes and processed within 2 hours. Ficoll-Paque centrifugation in SepMate-50 tubes was used to isolate peripheral blood mononuclear cells. For storage in liquid nitrogen, PBMCs were cryopreserved as aliquots of 2 to 4 million cells in about 90% FBS with 10% DMSO. The Qiagen AllPrep DNA/RNA Mini kit was used for genomic DNA extraction. As to this clone: Its antigen remains undetermined. The sample holds no much larger clone one base away, and base qualities are not on file.

Two independent genomic DNA replicates were amplified for each sample, with roughly 0.5 ug used for blood and 1.5 ug for tumor or normal breast. Following the manufacturer's instructions, the ImmunoSeq Intro kit was used to carry out TCRB sequencing on genomic DNA. For absolute quantification, the roughly 30-cycle multiplex PCR included proprietary primers along with spike-in control sequences. An 87-bp fragment spanning the CDR3 and flanking V and J genes was sequenced with single-end 150-bp reads. Each lane of an Illumina MiSeq using version 3.0 chemistry carried seven multiplexed samples, with two replicates per sample. Processing in the source paper ran as follows. The vendor's proprietary pipeline handled the raw data processing, merging both replicates into a single result for each sample. To define clonotypes, the study grouped productive rearrangements that shared the V-gene family, CDR3 amino acid sequence and J-gene segment. Clonality was calculated as 1 minus the normalized Shannon entropy (Pielou evenness) of TCRB abundances. T cell density was estimated as total templates divided by the number of input cells, with the number of input cells inferred from the DNA input amount. Recon, run with its default parameters, was used to estimate overall repertoire diversity and clonality. A clonotype counted as tumor-enriched if its abundance in tumor exceeded 0.1% and was at least 32-fold higher than its abundance in normal breast. Entries here come from immuneACCESS through TCRdb and include only in-frame sequences with V and J called. Some clones fail to appear in such tables; in the studies checked, an unresolved V gene covers under half of the shortfall, and the cause of the remainder is unknown. The DNA was the basis for D and trimming; V, J and clone size are from that table. The sample contains about 72,000 clones, roughly 84% of them found a single time. The ten most abundant clones make up roughly 3.5% of the sample.

The sequenced sample consisted of blood. The sequence was collected from a person in their 60s with breast cancer. The chain couples TRBV19 to TRBJ2-6; TRBD1 aligns with 7 central bases. The CDR3 protein sequence reads: CASSTQQGYSGANVLTF. The nucleotide sequence reads TGTGCCAGTAGTACTCAACAGGGGTACTCTGGGGCCAACGTCCTGACTTTC.